The present T cell receptor beta chain was sequenced within a study of CD8+ T cells in alopecia areata. General study findings and limits: Relative to normal scalp, lesional scalp, especially alopecia totalis/universalis, showed higher clonality.

As the sequencing template, cDNA was produced by extracting RNA and reverse transcribing it. Using immunoSEQ multiplex PCR, the repertoire was profiled, and TCRdb retains in-frame clones only, with some absent. The sample carries fewer than 200,000 clones, roughly 66% recorded once. This clone was picked up a small number of times. The target antigen is unknown. Trimming cost V 7 bases and J 3 bases, with 4 bases left between them. CDR3 length: 12 residues. Germline V gene lookup returns CDR1 MNHNS and CDR2 SASEGT. The sample here was CD8+ T cells sorted from blood, taken at week 0. The sequence came from a human donor with alopecia areata. This sequence joins TRBV6-1 and TRBJ2-6; D ambiguous. The CDR3 here is CASTYGANVLTF. In DNA form, the CDR3 reads TGTGCCAGCACCTATGGGGCCAACGTCCTGACTTTC.